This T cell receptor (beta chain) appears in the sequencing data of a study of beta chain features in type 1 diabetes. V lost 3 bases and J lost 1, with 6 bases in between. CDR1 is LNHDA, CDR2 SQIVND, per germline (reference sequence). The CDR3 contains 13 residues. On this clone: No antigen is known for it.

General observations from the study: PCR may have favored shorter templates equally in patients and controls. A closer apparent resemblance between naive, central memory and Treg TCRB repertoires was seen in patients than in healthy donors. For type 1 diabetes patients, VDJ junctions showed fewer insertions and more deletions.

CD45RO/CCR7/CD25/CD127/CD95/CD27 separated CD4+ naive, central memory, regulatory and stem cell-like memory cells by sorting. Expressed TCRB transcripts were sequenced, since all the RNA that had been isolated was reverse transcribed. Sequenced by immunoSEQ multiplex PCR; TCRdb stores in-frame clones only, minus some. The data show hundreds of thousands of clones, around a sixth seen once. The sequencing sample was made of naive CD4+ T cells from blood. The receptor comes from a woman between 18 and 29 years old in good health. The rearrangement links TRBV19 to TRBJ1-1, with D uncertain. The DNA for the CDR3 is TGTGCCAGTAGTATGGGGAGGAACACTGAAGCTTTCTTT. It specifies CASSMGRNTEAFF.